The subject of this entry is one TCR beta chain. The ends lost 2 bases at V and 1 base at J; junction bases unmatched: 9. The CDR3 loop spans 19 amino acids. Looked up from germline, CDR1 is MNHEY and CDR2 is SMNVEV (reference sequence). These data belong to a study of blood T cell repertoires in COVID-19. Sequencing used immunoSEQ multiplex PCR; TCRdb keeps in-frame clones, though not all of them. Of 150,000 to 200,000 clones in the sample, about 86% were seen once. Sequenced sample: peripheral blood. The TCR was taken from a woman aged 60-75 years with COVID-19, enrolled during active disease. The chain couples TRBV27 to TRBJ1-5; TRBD1 agrees at 12 bases. As DNA, the CDR3 is TGTGCCAGCAGTTTAGGGTTGGGACAGGGGGCGAAAAGCAATCAGCCCCAGCATTTT. Its protein is CASSLGLGQGAKSNQPQHF.